This T cell receptor (beta chain) was recovered during a study of cytomegalovirus exposure and HLA in healthy donors. Findings of the study overall: Reports indicated that the classifier achieved high specificity and sensitivity in diagnosing cytomegalovirus status. Overall, about 160 TCR beta chains were annotated as cytomegalovirus-associated. Researchers reported from a later analysis that most CMV-associated TCR beta chains appeared HLA-restricted. Analysis performed later found roughly 17,000 TCR beta sequences associated with HLA alleles at 0.05 false discovery rate.

V gave up 3 bases and J gave up 7 bases; unmatched junction bases: 3. Germline V gene sequence: CDR1 SGHDT, CDR2 YYEEEE. The CDR3 is made up of 13 amino acids. 60 Vbeta and 13 Jbeta primers were used in PCR. TCRdb keeps only in-frame clones here, not all; method: immunoSEQ multiplex PCR. This table holds about 200,000 clones, 75% to 80% found once. On this clone: The antigen remains undetermined.

This sequence originates from a male donor in good health and CMV-seronegative. This chain links TRBV5-6 with TRBJ1-5, with TRBD1 identical over 8 bases. Sequencing used PBMCs. The chain's CDR3 is CASSSDRGQPQHF. The CDR3 bases are TGTGCCAGCAGCTCCGACAGGGGCCAGCCCCAGCATTTT. The full variable domain, with the rest looked up from reference TRBV5-6 and TRBJ1-5, is DAGVTQSPTHLIKTRGQQVTLRCSPKSGHDTVSWYQQALGQGPQFIFQYYEEEERQRGNFPDRFSGHQFPNYSSELNVNALLLGDSALYLCASSSDRGQPQHFGDGTRLSIL.